The 5 T cell receptor beta chains listed next were all sequenced from one sample in a study of blood T cell repertoires in COVID-19. Profiled with immunoSEQ multiplex PCR; TCRdb holds only in-frame clones, not every one. The sample comprises more than 85,000 clones, around 90% of which are singletons, and around 1.1% rests with the top ten. The sequenced sample was peripheral blood. These receptors all stem from a human donor in a cohort sampled during active COVID-19.

This chain joins TRBV6-5 and TRBJ1-2; D gene ambiguous. Germline V CDR1 and CDR2: MNHEY, SVGAGI. The CDR3 loop spans 13 amino acids. V shed 6 bases and J shed 5 bases, with 13 bases lying between them. The CDR3 DNA reads as TGTGCCAGCAGGGAGTCCTTATGGTATGGCTACACCTTC. Its translation: CASRESLWYGYTF.

This sequence joins TRBV5-1 and TRBJ2-3; TRBD1 might be the D (6 bases). Trimming left V 1 base short and J 2 bases short, with 14 bases between. The CDR3 has 16 residues. CDR1 is SGHRS and CDR2 is YFSETQ in the germline V gene. In nucleotides, the CDR3 is TGCGCCAGCAGCTTGTCGGAAGGGGGTTCCACAGATACGCAGTATTTT. Amino acids: CASSLSEGGSTDTQYF. The whole variable domain, remainder taken from reference TRBV5-1 and TRBJ2-3, is KAGVTQTPRYLIKTRGQQVTLSCSPISGHRSVSWYQQTPGQGLQFLFEYFSETQRNKGNFPGRFSGRQFSNSRSEMNVSTLELGDSALYLCASSLSEGGSTDTQYFGPGTRLTVL.

V is TRBV7-3 and J is TRBJ1-1; a possible D gene is TRBD1 (6 bases). V lost 0 bases, J lost 5 bases, and 7 bases lay in between. The CDR3 has 13 amino acids. Germline V CDR1 and CDR2: SGHTA, FQGTGA. CDR3 coding DNA: TGTGCCAGCAGCTTAACGAGGGGGACTGAAGCTTTCTTT. This codes for CASSLTRGTEAFF.

This clone was seen more than once but under ten times. The chain recombines TRBV9 with TRBJ2-3; 12 positions match TRBD1. The length of the CDR3 is 16 residues. CDR1 and CDR2 (germline): SGDLS, YYNGEE. Trimming cost V 4 bases and J 4 bases; bases outside gene matches: 7. The CDR3 reads CASSPRDRGPSDTQYF. The CDR3 DNA reads TGTGCCAGCAGCCCCCGGGACAGGGGGCCCTCAGATACGCAGTATTTT.

This sequence joins TRBV25-1 and TRBJ1-2; D is perhaps TRBD1 (5 bases). This CDR3 is built from 13 residues. The germline V gene has CDR1 MGHDK and CDR2 SYGVNS. The germline V and J ends were trimmed by 2 bases and 4 bases, with 8 bases remaining between them. CDR3 DNA sequence: TGTGCCAGCAGTGAACCAAGGGGCTATGGCTACACCTTC. Translated, it gives CASSEPRGYGYTF.